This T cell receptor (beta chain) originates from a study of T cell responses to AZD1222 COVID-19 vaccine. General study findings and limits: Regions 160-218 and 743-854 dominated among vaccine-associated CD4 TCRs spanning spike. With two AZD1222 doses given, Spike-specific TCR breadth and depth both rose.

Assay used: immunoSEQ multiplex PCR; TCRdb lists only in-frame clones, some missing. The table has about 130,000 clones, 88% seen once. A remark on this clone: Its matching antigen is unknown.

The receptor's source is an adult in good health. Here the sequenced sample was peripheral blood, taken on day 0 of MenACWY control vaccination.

DNA of the CDR3: TGTGCCAGCAGCACCCCGGACAGGGGAAACGGTGGCTACACCTTC. This codes for CASSTPDRGNGGYTF. J is TRBJ1-2 and V is TRBV5-4, with 9 bases aligning to TRBD1. V lost 4 bases and J lost 7; bases outside the gene matches: 11. This CDR3 spans 15 amino acids. Germline V gives CDR1 SGHNT, CDR2 YYREEE (reference sequence).